Below, 25 T cell receptor beta chains from the same sample are listed, as sequenced in a study of OX40 agonist ivuxolimab in advanced cancers. TCRdb's table, derived via immunoSEQ multiplex PCR, lists solely in-frame clones and lacks some. Among approximately 80,000 clones listed, roughly 87% were seen once. Sequenced here: CD4+ or CD8+ T cells sorted from blood, sampled in a trial of the OX40 agonist ivuxolimab. The receptors shown here come from an adult with an advanced solid tumor such as melanoma, head and neck, liver or kidney cancer.

To note about this clone: This specimen includes other DNA sequences encoding the same CDR3. The chain is built from TRBV7-2 and TRBJ2-7; no firm D call. V shed 6 bases and J shed 4 bases, with 22 bases lying between them. Germline CDR1 SGHTA, CDR2 FQGNSA. The CDR3 extends over 16 amino acids. The CDR3 loop is CASSPTWGGVGYEQYF. For the CDR3, the DNA is TGTGCCAGCAGTCCTACCTGGGGTGGGGTCGGGTACGAGCAGTACTTC.

The genes are TRBV27 and TRBJ2-7; D is unresolved. V was shortened by 6 bases and J by 2 bases, with 11 bases between the two germline ends. The CDR3 totals 13 residues. From germline, CDR1 is MNHEY and CDR2 SMNVEV (reference sequence). The CDR3 DNA reads TGTGCCAGCAGGTCCGGGCCTCCCTACGAGCAGTACTTC. This sequence encodes CASRSGPPYEQYF.

The J gene is TRBJ1-5, the V gene TRBV6-5; 8 nucleotides match TRBD1. J gave up 5 bases and V 6 bases, and 6 bases lay outside the gene matches. The CDR3 has 14 amino acids. Germline CDR1 reads MNHEY; CDR2 reads SVGAGI. This CDR3 is CASSLGQGHQPQHF. CDR3 DNA sequence: TGTGCCAGCAGCCTTGGACAGGGTCATCAGCCCCAGCATTTT.

This chain joins TRBV5-1 and TRBJ2-7; 9 bases align to TRBD1. The CDR3 runs 16 residues. V trimming: 4 bases; J trimming: 0 bases; junction bases outside the gene matches: 8. The germline gives CDR1 SGHRS, CDR2 YFSETQ. The CDR3 nucleotides read TGCGCCAGCAGCCACGGACAGGGGTTCCTCTCCTACGAGCAGTACTTC. It specifies CASSHGQGFLSYEQYF.

This clone was picked up a small number of times. The CDR3: CASSFGAQPQHF. CDR3 in DNA: TGTGCCAGCAGCTTCGGGGCTCAGCCCCAGCATTTT. V is TRBV7-9 and J is TRBJ1-5; a weak D match, TRBD1 (5 bases). The ends were cut back, 3 bases at V and 6 bases at J, with 6 bases in the middle. The CDR3 is 12 residues long. CDR1 and CDR2 (germline): SEHNR, FQNEAQ (reference sequence).

V and J are TRBV7-2 and TRBJ2-7, with 8 bases lining up with TRBD2. The CDR3 has 16 residues. After removal of 4 bases from V and 0 bases from J, the junction contained 8 bases not matched to a gene. Germline values: CDR1 SGHTA, CDR2 FQGNSA. Here the CDR3 reads CASSSPGGSPSYEQYF. The CDR3 DNA follows: TGTGCCAGCAGCTCCCCGGGGGGGTCTCCCTCCTACGAGCAGTACTTC.

In nucleotides, the CDR3 is TGTGCCAGCAGCTTCCCGGGGGGAGTTCAGGGCGGGGAGCTGTTTTTT. Translation: CASSFPGGVQGGELFF. V usage is TRBV7-6 and J usage is TRBJ2-2; 7 bases agree with TRBD2. CDR1 and CDR2 from the germline V gene are SGHVS and FNYEAQ. V was pared by 3 bases and J by 7 bases, with 11 bases of the junction left unmatched. The CDR3 runs to 16 residues.

The chain employs TRBV13 and TRBJ1-6; TRBD1 aligns across 11 bases. Germline trimming cut 4 bases from V and 0 bases from J; bases unmatched to any gene: 8. The CDR3 totals 19 residues. Germline CDR1 PRHDT, CDR2 FYEKMQ (reference sequence). The chain's CDR3 is CASSWTGGPHSSYNSPLHF. As DNA, the CDR3 is TGTGCCAGCAGCTGGACAGGGGGCCCCCACAGCTCCTATAATTCACCCCTCCACTTT. Filled out from reference TRBV13 and TRBJ1-6, the complete variable domain reads AAGVIQSPRHLIKEKRETATLKCYPIPRHDTVYWYQQGPGQDPQFLISFYEKMQSDKGSIPDRFSAQQFSDYHSELNMSSLELGDSALYFCASSWTGGPHSSYNSPLHFGNGTRLTVT.

This clone was found a few times. The J gene is TRBJ2-2, the V gene TRBV6-5, with a possible D match to TRBD1 (6 bases). The V and J ends lost 5 bases and 7 bases respectively, with 14 bases between them. The CDR3 spans 14 residues. Germline V gene sequence: CDR1 MNHEY, CDR2 SVGAGI. CDR3 sequence (DNA): TGTGCCAGCAGTCGACAGGTTTTAGACGGGGAGCTGTTTTTT. Its protein is CASSRQVLDGELFF.

The rearrangement uses TRBV15 and TRBJ2-3, with D maybe TRBD2 (6 bases). Germline CDR1 is LNHNV and CDR2 is YYDKDF (reference sequence). CDR3 length: 16 amino acids. Trimming cost V 1 base and J 5 bases, with 16 bases left between them. CDR3 loop: CATSRGQPGVVDTQYF. In DNA, the CDR3 is TGTGCCACCAGCAGAGGACAACCGGGAGTGGTAGATACGCAGTATTTT.

The CDR3 region is CASSDSGLAGYEQYF. CDR3 DNA sequence: TGCGCCAGCAGTGATTCGGGACTAGCGGGCTACGAGCAGTACTTC. V usage is TRBV10-1 and J usage is TRBJ2-7; the match to TRBD2 covers 12 bases. Germline loops: CDR1 WNHNN, CDR2 SYGVQD (reference sequence). J gave up 3 bases and V 3 bases, and 3 bases lay outside the gene matches. This CDR3 spans 15 amino acids.

The chain couples TRBV19 to TRBJ1-1; D uncertain. The CDR3 is 14 residues long. V lost 4 bases, J lost 0 bases, and 9 bases lay in between. CDR1 and CDR2 from the germline V gene are LNHDA and SQIVND (reference sequence). The CDR3 DNA reads TGTGCCAGTAGTACGGTGAACATGAACACTGAAGCTTTCTTT. Its translation is CASSTVNMNTEAFF.

This sequence joins TRBV7-8 and TRBJ1-5; a weak D match, TRBD1 (5 bases). The CDR3 runs to 15 residues. V was clipped by 1 base and J by 8 bases, with 15 bases between them. In germline, CDR1 is SGHVS, CDR2 FQNEAQ. The CDR3: CASSLEGRPIKPQHF. CDR3 DNA sequence: TGTGCCAGCAGCTTAGAGGGACGACCGATTAAGCCCCAGCATTTT.

The genes are TRBV6-1 and TRBJ1-2; possibly TRBD1 for D (6 bases). Trimming removed 6 bases at V and 2 bases at J, with 13 bases between. The CDR3 runs to 14 residues. Germline V gene lookup returns CDR1 MNHNS and CDR2 SASEGT. Here the CDR3 reads CASRGGQGNYGYTF. The CDR3 nucleotides are TGTGCCAGCAGGGGGGGGCAGGGGAACTATGGCTACACCTTC.

The rearrangement uses TRBV14 and TRBJ2-2; no definite D call. The CDR3 consists of 16 residues. V lost 4 bases, J lost 0 bases, and 12 bases lay in between. Germline V CDR1 and CDR2: SGHDN, FVKESK. Here the CDR3 DNA reads TGTGCCAGCAGCCGGCATGTACTCCCGAACACCGGGGAGCTGTTTTTT. This codes for CASSRHVLPNTGELFF.

The chain links TRBV6-1 to TRBJ1-5, with 8 bases identical to TRBD1. V was clipped by 7 bases and J by 0 bases; unmatched bases: 5. Germline assignment: CDR1 MNHNS and CDR2 SASEGT. CDR3 length: 15 amino acids. The CDR3: CASKAGQGSNQPQHF. The CDR3 coding sequence is TGTGCCAGCAAAGCCGGACAGGGTAGCAATCAGCCCCAGCATTTT.

A few counts support this clone. This chain uses TRBV5-1 with TRBJ2-5; TRBD1 might be the D (6 bases). The CDR3 extends over 15 amino acids. Germline CDR1 is SGHRS and CDR2 is YFSETQ. Trimming stripped 5 bases from V and 5 bases from J, with 19 bases between. CDR3 loop: CASRQGRTQGETQYF. CDR3 in DNA: TGCGCCAGCAGACAGGGAAGGACCCAGGGGGAGACCCAGTACTTC.

The chain combines TRBV5-1 with TRBJ1-2; no definite D call. There are 15 residues in the CDR3. CDR1 is SGHRS, CDR2 YFSETQ, per germline. The V end lost 0 bases, the J end lost 4 bases, and 13 bases lay between the germline ends. DNA for the CDR3: TGCGCCAGCAGCTTGGGGGGTCGGCAGACCTATGGCTACACCTTC. As protein: CASSLGGRQTYGYTF.

This clone was picked up one time. The gene calls are TRBV6-1 and TRBJ2-7, with 7 bases that match TRBD1. Germline assignment: CDR1 MNHNS and CDR2 SASEGT. This CDR3 spans 15 amino acids. V shed 4 bases and J 2 bases; nucleotides not matched to a gene: 8. CDR3 protein: CASSGSRGSPYEQYF. As DNA, the CDR3 is TGTGCCAGCAGTGGAAGCAGGGGGTCTCCCTACGAGCAGTACTTC.

This chain connects TRBV14 to TRBJ2-3, with D perhaps being TRBD1 or TRBD2 (5 bases each). CDR3 length equals 14 residues. The germline CDR1 and CDR2 sequences are SGHDN and FVKESK. V was trimmed by 3 bases and J by 2 bases, leaving 9 bases between them. The CDR3 DNA is TGTGCCAGCAGCCACCGGGACCCCACAGATACGCAGTATTTT. This gives the protein CASSHRDPTDTQYF.

This chain joins TRBV5-1 and TRBJ2-1; maybe TRBD2 (6 bases). The V and J ends lost 4 bases and 9 bases respectively, with 8 bases between them. Germline CDR1 is SGHRS and CDR2 is YFSETQ. There are 11 residues in the CDR3. CDR3 DNA: TGCGCCAGCAGCGAGGGAGGTGAGCAGTTCTTC. It specifies CASSEGGEQFF.

This chain joins TRBV6-1 and TRBJ2-7; D remains unclear. CDR3 size: 15 residues. Germline assignment: CDR1 MNHNS and CDR2 SASEGT. V was cut by 1 base and J by 2 bases, with 12 bases left in between. The CDR3 DNA follows: TGTGCCAGCAGTGAAGTCGGTGCTGGACCCTACGAGCAGTACTTC. Protein sequence: CASSEVGAGPYEQYF.

The chain carries TRBV5-4 and TRBJ2-2, with 8 bases lining up with TRBD2. Trimming at V came to 4 bases and at J to 2 bases, leaving 7 bases not matched to a gene. Germline assignment: CDR1 SGHNT and CDR2 YYREEE (reference sequence). This CDR3 is 16 amino acids long. This chain's CDR3 is CASSTGLAGNTGELFF. Here the CDR3 DNA reads TGTGCCAGCAGCACTGGACTAGCTGGAAACACCGGGGAGCTGTTTTTT.

The CDR3 region is CASSLSGITDTQYF. DNA for the CDR3: TGTGCCAGCAGCTTATCCGGTATCACAGATACGCAGTATTTT. The genes are TRBV7-9 and TRBJ2-3; D gene ambiguous. V lost 2 bases to trimming and J lost 2 bases, with 8 bases between them. Germline V gene lookup returns CDR1 SEHNR and CDR2 FQNEAQ (reference sequence). The CDR3 is 14 residues long.

The genes are TRBV7-2 and TRBJ2-3; 7 positions agree with TRBD2. Germline V CDR1 and CDR2: SGHTA, FQGNSA. The CDR3 is made up of 13 amino acids. The trim removed 10 bases at V and 5 bases at J, leaving 9 bases unmatched. The CDR3 DNA reads TGTGCCACCTTGCGGGAGTTCGGAGATACGCAGTATTTT. Amino acids: CATLREFGDTQYF.